This is a list of T cell receptor beta chains from one sample in a study of tumor-infiltrating lymphocytes in primary liver carcinoma. MiXCR was run by TCRdb on the multiplex PCR reads, yielding one entry per CDR3 protein. The table shows some 40,000 distinct CDR3 sequences, with more than 70% occurring only once. Sequenced material: tumor-adjacent normal liver tissue. These receptors came from a man aged 35 to 55 with primary liver carcinoma and hepatitis B virus infection. Both conserved end residues are part of each CDR3. D genes are given only for firm matches. Some rows have no size entry. The others give once, few or many, or a class for an expanded clone.

j_gene	v_gene	abundance	d_gene	CDR3aa	CDR3nt
TRBJ1-1	TRBV6-5	.	.	CASSWIGGGNAEAFF	TGTGCCAGCAGTTGGATCGGGGGCGGGAACGCCGAAGCTTTCTTT
TRBJ2-7	TRBV5-1	few	.	CASSRATSRAEQYF	TGCGCCAGCAGCAGGGCGACATCTAGGGCCGAGCAGTACTTT
TRBJ2-1	TRBV29-1	.	.	CSVEVHEGSFNEQFF	TGCAGCGTTGAAGTACACGAGGGTAGTTTCAATGAGCAGTTCTTC
TRBJ2-5	TRBV29-1	.	.	CSSGPGGRETEYF	TGCTCTTCAGGGCCAGGAGGTCGAGAGACCGAGTACTTC
TRBJ2-1	TRBV6-1	.	TRBD2	CASGEETGGYNEQFF	TGTGCCAGCGGTGAGGAAACGGGAGGATACAATGAGCAGTTCTTC
TRBJ2-7	TRBV28	.	.	CASNRSYEQYF	TGTGCCAGCAACAGATCCTACGAGCAGTACTTC
TRBJ1-5	TRBV6-2/TRBV6-3	.	.	CARTAPYSNQPQHF	TGTGCCAGAACCGCGCCCTATAGCAATCAACCCCAGCATTTT
TRBJ2-7	TRBV13	.	TRBD1	CASSSRDRDPTAYEQYF	TGTGCCAGCAGTTCCCGGGACAGGGATCCTACTGCCTACGAGCAGTACTTC
TRBJ2-3	TRBV29-1	.	.	CNVEDNPDTQYF	TGTAACGTTGAAGACAATCCAGATACGCAGTATTTT
TRBJ1-5	TRBV11-2	.	.	CTSSLVGVTGSNQPQHF	TGTACCAGCAGCTTAGTAGGGGTAACAGGGAGCAATCAGCCTCAGCATTTC
TRBJ2-7	TRBV4-2	few	TRBD1	CASSQETGGVDEQCF	TGTGCCAGCAGCCAAGAGACAGGGGGTGTCGACGAGCAGTGCTTC
TRBJ1-4	TRBV11-2	.	TRBD1	CTSSPWTGLNEKLFF	TGTACCAGCAGCCCCTGGACAGGGCTAAATGAAAAACTGTTTTTT
TRBJ2-5	TRBV19	once	TRBD2	CASSIGASGSDKTQYF	TGTGCCAGTAGTATAGGGGCTAGCGGGAGCGATAAGACCCAGTACTTC
TRBJ2-1	TRBV6-2/TRBV6-3	.	TRBD2	CASKPKLAGGDEQFF	TGTGCCAGCAAACCAAAACTAGCGGGAGGGGATGAGCAGTTCTTC
TRBJ1-1	TRBV7-9	many	TRBD1	CASSLPTGMNTEAFF	TGTGCCAGCAGCTTACCGACAGGGATGAACACTGAAGCTTTCTTT